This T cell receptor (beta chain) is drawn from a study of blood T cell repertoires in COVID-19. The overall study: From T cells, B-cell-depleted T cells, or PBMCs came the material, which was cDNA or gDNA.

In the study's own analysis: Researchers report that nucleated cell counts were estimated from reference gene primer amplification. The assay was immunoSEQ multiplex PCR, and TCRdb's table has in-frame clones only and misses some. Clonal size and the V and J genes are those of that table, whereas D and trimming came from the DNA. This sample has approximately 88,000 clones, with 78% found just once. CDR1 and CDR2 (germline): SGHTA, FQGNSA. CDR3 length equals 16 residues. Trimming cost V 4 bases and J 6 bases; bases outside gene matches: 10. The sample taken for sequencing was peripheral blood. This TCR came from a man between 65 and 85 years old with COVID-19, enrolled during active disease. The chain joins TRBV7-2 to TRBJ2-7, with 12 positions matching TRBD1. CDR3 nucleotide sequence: TGTGCCAGCAGCTCAACACCGGGACAGGGGGCAGTCGAGCAGTACTTC. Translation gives CASSSTPGQGAVEQYF. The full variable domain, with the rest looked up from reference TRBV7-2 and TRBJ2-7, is GAGVSQSPSNKVTEKGKDVELRCDPISGHTALYWYRQSLGQGLEFLIYFQGNSAPDKSGLPSDRFSAERTGGSVSTLTIQRTQQEDSAVYLCASSSTPGQGAVEQYFGPGTRLTVT.